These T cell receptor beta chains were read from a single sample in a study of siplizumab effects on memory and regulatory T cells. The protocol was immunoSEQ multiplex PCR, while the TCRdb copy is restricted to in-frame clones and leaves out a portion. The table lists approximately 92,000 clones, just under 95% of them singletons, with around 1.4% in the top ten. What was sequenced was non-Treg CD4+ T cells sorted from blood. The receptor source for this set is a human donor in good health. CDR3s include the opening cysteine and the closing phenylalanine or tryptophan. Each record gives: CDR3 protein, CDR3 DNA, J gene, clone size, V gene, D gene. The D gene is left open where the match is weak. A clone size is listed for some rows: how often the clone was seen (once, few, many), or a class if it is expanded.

CASSQGPFNQPQHF TGTGCCAGCAGTCAAGGACCCTTCAATCAGCCCCAGCATTTT TRBJ1-5 NA TRBV6-9 NA
CASSFNRGPGNTIYF TGTGCCAGCAGTTTCAACCGCGGTCCAGGAAACACCATATATTTT TRBJ1-3 NA TRBV27 NA
CASNRMSGEKYNEQFF TGTGCCAGCAACCGGATGAGCGGGGAAAAATACAATGAGCAGTTCTTC TRBJ2-1 NA TRBV2 TRBD2
CASSLGYRDNYGYTF TGCGCCAGCAGCTTGGGTTACAGGGATAACTATGGCTACACCTTC TRBJ1-2 NA TRBV5-1 NA
CASSITSGRYNEQFF TGTGCCAGCAGTATAACTAGCGGCCGTTACAATGAGCAGTTCTTC TRBJ2-1 NA TRBV28 TRBD2
CASSVVPYMNTEAFF TGTGCCAGCAGTGTTGTCCCTTATATGAACACTGAAGCTTTCTTT TRBJ1-1 NA TRBV6-5 NA
CSVGGHLRGEQYF TGCAGCGTGGGGGGACACCTTAGGGGCGAGCAGTACTTC TRBJ2-7 NA TRBV29-1 NA
CAWDPVRSVWNTEAFF TGTGCCTGGGACCCGGTCAGGTCGGTTTGGAACACTGAAGCTTTCTTT TRBJ1-1 NA TRBV30 NA
CASSFRDSYNEQFF TGCGCCAGCAGCTTCCGGGACAGTTACAATGAGCAGTTCTTC TRBJ2-1 NA TRBV5-1 TRBD1
CASAPAGVDQPQHF TGTGCCAGCGCCCCAGCGGGGGTCGATCAGCCCCAGCATTTT TRBJ1-5 NA TRBV2 NA
CASSLTGQLGTIYF TGCGCCAGCAGCCTTACAGGGCAGTTAGGCACCATATATTTT TRBJ1-3 NA TRBV5-1 NA
CASRGTVVTEAFF TGTGCCAGCAGGGGGACTGTCGTTACTGAAGCTTTCTTT TRBJ1-1 NA TRBV6-1 NA
CASSQARGAGGYTF TGTGCCAGCAGCCAAGCAAGGGGGGCCGGTGGCTACACCTTC TRBJ1-2 NA TRBV4-2 NA
CASSPDSGRRKETQYF TGTGCCAGCAGCCCCGATAGCGGGAGGCGGAAAGAGACCCAGTACTTC TRBJ2-5 once TRBV5-4 TRBD2
CASSQQPQVSGNTIYF TGTGCCAGCTCACAACAACCACAGGTCTCCGGAAACACCATATATTTT TRBJ1-3 NA TRBV18 NA